The 14 T cell receptor beta chains presented below share a single source sample, sequenced in a study of graft-versus-host responses after intestinal transplantation. This table comes from immunoSEQ multiplex PCR, and its TCRdb copy is limited to in-frame clones, with some not included. Counted here are 10,000 or so clones, 90% to 95% occurring once; the ten biggest clones make up more than 15%. Sequenced material: bone marrow, taken approximately 520 days after intestinal transplantation. The origin of the receptors is a human patient who received an intestinal transplant, so some T cells may come from the graft donor.

The chain joins TRBV4-3 to TRBJ1-2; a possible D gene is TRBD1 (6 bases). This CDR3 region has 15 residues. Trimming left V 1 base short and J 4 bases short, with 13 bases between. Germline V gene lookup returns CDR1 LGHNA and CDR2 YSLEER. DNA of the CDR3: TGCGCCAGCAGCCAAGGGAGGGGGTCCCGCTATGGCTACACCTTC. It encodes CASSQGRGSRYGYTF.

The genes are TRBV5-4 and TRBJ2-1; the match to TRBD2 covers 12 bases. The CDR3 consists of 16 residues. J gave up 7 bases and V 4 bases, and 9 bases lay outside the gene matches. Germline CDR1 SGHNT, CDR2 YYREEE (reference sequence). The CDR3 region has the DNA TGTGCCAGCAGCCCATTGACTAGCGGGAGAGAGAATGAGCAGTTCTTC. It encodes CASSPLTSGRENEQFF.

The chain has TRBV5-6 and TRBJ1-2; 8 bases fit TRBD1. CDR3 length equals 14 residues. The V gene's germline CDR1 is SGHDT and CDR2 YYEEEE. The V and J ends lost 4 bases and 4 bases, in that order; junction bases with no gene match: 6. The chain's CDR3 is CASSAGQGIYGYTF. The CDR3 DNA sequence: TGTGCCAGCAGCGCTGGACAGGGCATCTATGGCTACACCTTC.

This chain joins TRBV5-6 and TRBJ2-7, with TRBD1 as a possible D gene (5 bases). The V end lost 0 bases, the J end lost 2 bases, and 9 bases lay between the germline ends. The CDR3 has 14 amino acids. Germline CDR1 SGHDT, CDR2 YYEEEE. For the CDR3, the DNA is TGTGCCAGCAGCTTGGCAGGGAAGCCCTACGAGCAGTACTTC. Residues: CASSLAGKPYEQYF.

This chain uses TRBV14 with TRBJ2-7; TRBD2 is a possible D gene (7 bases). This CDR3 comprises 18 residues. Between the trimmed V and J ends, which lost 0 bases and 0 bases, there was a span of 18 bases. Germline V gene data show CDR1 as SGHDN and CDR2 as FVKESK. CDR3 residues: CASSQDIGGPTNSYEQYF. The DNA of the CDR3 is TGTGCCAGCAGCCAAGATATCGGGGGGCCCACAAACTCCTACGAGCAGTACTTC.

The chain combines TRBV7-9 with TRBJ1-1, with 7 bases matching TRBD1. This CDR3 is 14 amino acids long. Germline trimming cut 1 base from V and 3 bases from J; bases unmatched to any gene: 2. The germline V gene has CDR1 SEHNR and CDR2 FQNEAQ (reference sequence). DNA for the CDR3: TGTGCCAGCAGCTTAGGACAGGGCCACACTGAAGCTTTCTTT. Translation: CASSLGQGHTEAFF. Together with reference TRBV7-9 and TRBJ1-1, the CDR3 gives the full variable domain: DTGVSQNPRHKITKRGQNVTFRCDPISEHNRLYWYRQTLGQGPEFLTYFQNEAQLEKSRLLSDRFSAERPKGSFSTLEIQRTEQGDSAMYLCASSLGQGHTEAFFGQGTRLTVV.

The chain links TRBV12-5 to TRBJ1-1, with D tentatively TRBD1 (5 bases). V was pared by 2 bases and J by 2 bases, with 24 bases between. The CDR3 is made up of 19 amino acids. Germline assignment: CDR1 LGHNT and CDR2 FRNRAP. This CDR3 is CASGLPQGASRVLNTEAFF. The CDR3 DNA reads as TGTGCTAGTGGTTTGCCTCAAGGGGCTTCTCGAGTCCTAAACACTGAAGCTTTCTTT.

V and J are TRBV29-1 and TRBJ1-4; 9 bases map to TRBD1. Germline V gene sequence: CDR1 SQVTM, CDR2 ANQGSEA. Germline trimming cut 6 bases from V and 8 bases from J; bases unmatched to any gene: 13. The CDR3 is made up of 15 amino acids. The CDR3: CSVEKRGQGDEKLFF. The CDR3 region has the DNA TGCAGCGTGGAAAAACGGGGACAGGGTGACGAAAAACTGTTTTTT. Variable domain in full (rest from reference TRBV29-1 and TRBJ1-4): SAVISQKPSRDICQRGTSLTIQCQVDSQVTMMFWYRQQPGQSLTLIATANQGSEATYESGFVIDKFPISRPNLTFSTLTVSNMSPEDSSIYLCSVEKRGQGDEKLFFGSGTQLSVL.

V is TRBV19 and J is TRBJ2-1; tentatively, D is TRBD2 (6 bases). This CDR3 has 15 residues. The ends were cut back, 3 bases at V and 0 bases at J, with 9 bases in the middle. CDR1 LNHDA and CDR2 SQIVND come from the germline V gene (reference sequence). The CDR3 DNA reads TGTGCCAGTAGTATTTCCGGGAGCTCCTACAATGAGCAGTTCTTC. Translation gives CASSISGSSYNEQFF.

This chain links TRBV7-3 with TRBJ2-7; TRBD1 matches at 7 bases. The CDR3 sequence is 15 residues long. From germline, CDR1 is SGHTA and CDR2 FQGTGA. Trimming took 0 bases from V and 2 from J; bases not matched to a gene: 4. The CDR3 sequence: CASSLTSGGPYEQYF. The CDR3 DNA sequence: TGTGCCAGCAGCTTAACCTCAGGGGGTCCCTACGAGCAGTACTTC.

The V call is TRBV4-1, the J call TRBJ2-1; 11 bases map to TRBD2. Losses at the gene ends were 3 bases for V and 0 bases for J; bases not matched to a gene: 10. CDR1 and CDR2 from the germline V gene are MGHRA and YSYEKL. The CDR3 is 19 residues long. This chain's CDR3 is CASSHGAGLADFSYNEQFF. The CDR3 bases are TGCGCCAGCAGCCACGGTGCGGGACTAGCGGATTTCTCCTACAATGAGCAGTTCTTC.

The chain joins TRBV19 to TRBJ2-5; 8 nucleotides align to TRBD2. From germline, CDR1 is LNHDA and CDR2 SQIVND (reference sequence). Trimming at V came to 7 bases and at J to 2 bases, leaving 9 bases not matched to a gene. The CDR3 spans 15 residues. The CDR3, as DNA: TGTGCCAGTATATCCATTCTAGCGGGTCAAGAGACCCAGTACTTC. The encoded protein is CASISILAGQETQYF. Supplemented by reference TRBV19 and TRBJ2-5, the full variable domain reads DGGITQSPKYLFRKEGQNVTLSCEQNLNHDAMYWYRQDPGQGLRLIYYSQIVNDFQKGDIAEGYSVSREKKESFPLTVTSAQKNPTAFYLCASISILAGQETQYFGPGTRLLVL.

V gene TRBV15 combines with J gene TRBJ2-3; possibly TRBD1 for D (5 bases). The CDR3 is made up of 13 amino acids. Germline V gene data show CDR1 as LNHNV and CDR2 as YYDKDF (reference sequence). Trimming stripped 7 bases from V and 3 bases from J, with 11 bases between. The CDR3 nucleotides read TGTGCCACCAACCCGGACAAAACAGATACGCAGTATTTT. This encodes CATNPDKTDTQYF.

This rearrangement joins TRBV28 to TRBJ2-1; 8 nucleotides match TRBD1. Germline CDR1 is MDHEN and CDR2 is SYDVKM. CDR3 length: 16 residues. V lost 2 bases, J lost 7 bases, and 10 bases stayed unmatched. Here the CDR3 DNA reads TGTGCCAGCAGTTTAGGTCTCAGGGGGCGCCGGAATGAGCAGTTCTTC. It yields the protein CASSLGLRGRRNEQFF.